Shown below are 26 T cell receptor beta chains from a single sample sequenced in a study of OX40 agonist ivuxolimab in advanced cancers. Sequencing used immunoSEQ multiplex PCR; TCRdb keeps in-frame clones, though not all of them. The sample records nearly 45,000 clones, around three quarters being singletons. The sample in question was CD4+ or CD8+ T cells sorted from blood, obtained in a trial of the OX40 agonist ivuxolimab. The origin of the receptors is an adult with an advanced solid tumor such as melanoma, head and neck, liver or kidney cancer.

V gene TRBV7-3 combines with J gene TRBJ2-6; no definite D call. The germline V and J ends were trimmed by 5 bases and 0 bases, with 11 bases remaining between them. Germline assignment: CDR1 SGHTA and CDR2 FQGTGA. The CDR3 totals 16 residues. The CDR3 DNA is TGTGCCAGCAGCGTAGACTCTTTCTCTGGGGCCAACGTCCTGACTTTC. Its translation: CASSVDSFSGANVLTF. Full variable domain (missing parts from reference TRBV7-3 and TRBJ2-6): GAGVSQTPSNKVTEKGKYVELRCDPISGHTALYWYRQSLGQGPEFLIYFQGTGAADDSGLPNDRFFAVRPEGSVSTLKIQRTERGDSAVYLCASSVDSFSGANVLTFGAGSRLTVL.

The chain combines TRBV6-5 with TRBJ1-1, with 7 nucleotides matching TRBD1. The CDR3 loop spans 16 amino acids. The germline CDR1 and CDR2 sequences are MNHEY and SVGAGI. The ends lost 0 bases at V and 5 bases at J; junction bases unmatched: 9. The CDR3 nucleotides read TGTGCCAGCAGTTACTCCTCACAGACAGGGTTAACTGAAGCTTTCTTT. The encoded protein is CASSYSSQTGLTEAFF.

V gene TRBV19 combines with J gene TRBJ2-5; 12 bases are shared with TRBD2. This CDR3 has 15 amino acids. Germline trimming cut 5 bases from V and 7 bases from J; bases unmatched to any gene: 8. Germline lookup yields CDR1 LNHDA and CDR2 SQIVND (reference sequence). The CDR3 region has the DNA TGTGCCAGTAGTCAGACTAGCGGGGGTTTAGGGACCCAGTACTTC. Its protein is CASSQTSGGLGTQYF.

The chain is built from TRBV25-1 and TRBJ2-7; perhaps TRBD2 as D (6 bases). The CDR3 runs 14 residues. Germline-derived CDR1 and CDR2 are MGHDK and SYGVNS. V lost 0 bases and J 5 bases, leaving 11 bases between the germline ends. The CDR3 region has the DNA TGTGCCAGCAGTGAATATCGGAGGGACGACGAGCAGTACTTC. Its translation: CASSEYRRDDEQYF.

The DNA for the CDR3 is TGTGCCAGCAGTCCACCCCGGGAGAACACTGAAGCTTTCTTT. This gives the protein CASSPPRENTEAFF. This chain links TRBV28 with TRBJ1-1; D not resolved. The V gene's germline CDR1 is MDHEN and CDR2 SYDVKM. Trimming shortened V by 5 bases and J by 1 base, and 11 bases separated the two germline ends. The CDR3 length is 14 residues.

This chain links TRBV19 with TRBJ1-1; D perhaps matches TRBD1 (5 bases). Germline V gene data show CDR1 as LNHDA and CDR2 as SQIVND (reference sequence). The ends were cut back, 4 bases at V and 1 base at J, with 10 bases in the middle. CDR3 size: 14 residues. DNA for the CDR3: TGTGCCAGTAGTAGTTGGGGCTCGAACACTGAAGCTTTCTTT. This gives the protein CASSSWGSNTEAFF.

The chain links TRBV5-1 to TRBJ2-3; 8 bases fit TRBD2. Germline trimming cut 7 bases from V and 6 bases from J; bases unmatched to any gene: 10. This CDR3 is built from 14 residues. Germline values: CDR1 SGHRS, CDR2 YFSETQ. CDR3 DNA sequence: TGCGCCAGCTTGCGGGGGGCCCCCTCTGATACGCAGTATTTT. Protein sequence: CASLRGAPSDTQYF.

V gene TRBV7-2 combines with J gene TRBJ2-5; a possible D gene is TRBD2 (6 bases). The CDR3 extends over 15 amino acids. The germline V gene encodes CDR1 SGHTA and CDR2 FQGNSA. Trimming left V 3 bases short and J 5 bases short, with 16 bases between. CDR3 nucleotides: TGTGCCAGCAGCTTGGACTACAACCCAAGGGAGACCCAGTACTTC. Translation gives CASSLDYNPRETQYF.

This chain joins TRBV14 and TRBJ2-3; D is ambiguous. V shed 1 base and J shed 2 bases, with 7 bases lying between them. CDR1 is SGHDN, CDR2 FVKESK, per germline. This CDR3 comprises 14 residues. CDR3 bases: TGTGCCAGCAGCCAAGGCTGGACCACAGATACGCAGTATTTT. Its translation: CASSQGWTTDTQYF.

This rearrangement joins TRBV7-9 to TRBJ2-5; 9 bases fit TRBD1. CDR1 is SEHNR and CDR2 is FQNEAQ in the germline V gene (reference sequence). V lost 1 base, J lost 4 bases, and 1 base stayed unmatched. The CDR3 consists of 14 residues. This chain's CDR3 is CASSLGGQGETQYF. The DNA for the CDR3 is TGTGCCAGCAGCTTAGGGGGACAGGGAGAGACCCAGTACTTC.

This chain joins TRBV19 and TRBJ2-7; TRBD2 matches 13 bases. CDR1 and CDR2 (germline): LNHDA, SQIVND (reference sequence). After removal of 5 bases from V and 3 bases from J, the junction contained 7 bases not matched to a gene. The CDR3 consists of 16 residues. CDR3 in amino acids: CASSPIRTSGSYEQYF. As DNA, the CDR3 is TGTGCCAGTAGTCCAATCCGGACTAGCGGGAGCTACGAGCAGTACTTC.

The chain is built from TRBV28 and TRBJ1-1, with D tentatively TRBD1 (6 bases). CDR1 is MDHEN, CDR2 SYDVKM, per germline. This CDR3 contains 13 residues. The V end lost 6 bases, the J end lost 4 bases, and 12 bases lay between the germline ends. This CDR3 reads CASSSGAITEAFF. In DNA form, the CDR3 reads TGTGCCAGCAGCTCAGGGGCGATCACTGAAGCTTTCTTT.

V gene TRBV5-4 combines with J gene TRBJ1-2; D is perhaps TRBD1 (5 bases). With 0 bases removed from V and 7 bases from J, the gap between germline ends came to 16 bases. Germline values: CDR1 SGHNT, CDR2 YYREEE (reference sequence). The CDR3 length is 15 residues. The CDR3: CASSLGIGRESGYTF. In DNA, the CDR3 is TGTGCCAGCAGCTTGGGTATAGGCAGGGAAAGTGGCTACACCTTC.

This sequence joins TRBV28 and TRBJ1-1, with 9 bases matching TRBD1. The CDR3 totals 17 residues. J was trimmed by 0 bases and V by 5 bases; bases with no gene match: 10. CDR1 is MDHEN, CDR2 SYDVKM, per germline. In DNA, the CDR3 is TGTGCCAGCAGTCCATTAGGGACAGGGATGATGAACACTGAAGCTTTCTTT. Protein sequence: CASSPLGTGMMNTEAFF.

CDR3 amino acids: CASRDRAPISPLHF. CDR3 nucleotide sequence: TGCGCCAGCAGGGACAGGGCTCCAATTTCACCCCTCCACTTT. The rearrangement joins TRBV10-1 to TRBJ1-6; 8 positions agree with TRBD1. Trimming took 6 bases from V and 9 from J; bases not matched to a gene: 7. CDR1 is WNHNN, CDR2 SYGVQD, per germline (reference sequence). The CDR3 contains 14 residues.

This clone is a singleton in its sample. The chain links TRBV5-4 to TRBJ2-3, with D perhaps TRBD2 (5 bases). Trimming pared 4 bases from V and 1 base from J, leaving 13 bases between. This CDR3 is 15 amino acids long. Germline V gene lookup returns CDR1 SGHNT and CDR2 YYREEE (reference sequence). The CDR3 region has the DNA TGTGCCAGCAGCCCGATCGGGGAGCGCACAGATACGCAGTATTTT. The encoded protein is CASSPIGERTDTQYF.

This rearrangement joins TRBV7-8 to TRBJ2-7; D gene unclear. Trimming cost V 2 bases and J 0 bases, with 11 bases left between them. The CDR3 runs to 15 residues. CDR1 and CDR2 from the germline V gene are SGHVS and FQNEAQ. The CDR3 sequence: CASSLMAEYSYEQYF. CDR3 coding DNA: TGTGCCAGCAGCTTAATGGCGGAATACTCCTACGAGCAGTACTTC.

The gene calls are TRBV11-2 and TRBJ2-3, with 8 positions matching TRBD2. With 11 bases clipped from V and 5 bases from J, the junction kept 12 bases outside the gene matches. This CDR3 has 14 amino acids. Germline V gives CDR1 SGHAT, CDR2 FQNNGV. The CDR3 sequence is CAGSRGGPLDTQYF. The CDR3, as DNA: TGTGCCGGAAGTCGGGGGGGCCCATTAGATACGCAGTATTTT.

The chain carries TRBV11-2 and TRBJ2-7; D is unresolved. Germline loops: CDR1 SGHAT, CDR2 FQNNGV. The CDR3 has 12 amino acids. V was shortened by 5 bases and J by 0 bases, with 5 bases between the two germline ends. This CDR3 reads CASSNSSYEQYF. Here the CDR3 DNA reads TGTGCCAGCAGCAACAGCTCCTACGAGCAGTACTTC.

The V call is TRBV18, the J call TRBJ1-1; 12 bases are shared with TRBD1. The CDR3 totals 16 residues. V lost 2 bases, J lost 3 bases, and 4 bases stayed unmatched. Germline V lookup: CDR1 KGHSH, CDR2 LQKENI. CDR3 coding DNA: TGTGCCAGCTCACCAGGGACAGGGGGCCTCGACACTGAAGCTTTCTTT. Its translation: CASSPGTGGLDTEAFF.

The chain carries TRBV5-1 and TRBJ1-1; 9 nucleotides line up with TRBD1. This CDR3 has 15 residues. Germline V gene data show CDR1 as SGHRS and CDR2 as YFSETQ. The junction had 5 bases not matched to a gene; V was cut back by 4 bases and J by 1 base. The DNA for the CDR3 is TGCGCCAGCAGCGTACCACAGGGGGCGAACACTGAAGCTTTCTTT. Translation gives CASSVPQGANTEAFF.

The chain recombines TRBV28 with TRBJ2-1; the D gene is possibly TRBD1 (7 bases). Deletions cut 6 bases from V and 6 bases from J, with 15 bases between. CDR1 and CDR2 from the germline V gene are MDHEN and SYDVKM. This CDR3 contains 14 residues. The CDR3 is CASRAGTAGNEQFF. The CDR3 DNA sequence: TGTGCCAGCAGGGCCGGGACAGCGGGCAATGAGCAGTTCTTC.

V and J are TRBV6-5 and TRBJ2-2; no firm D call. CDR3 length equals 12 residues. V was cut by 3 bases and J by 5 bases, with 4 bases left in between. Germline assignment: CDR1 MNHEY and CDR2 SVGAGI. CDR3 sequence reads: CASSYRTGELFF. The CDR3 region has the DNA TGTGCCAGCAGTTATCGGACCGGGGAGCTGTTTTTT.

The CDR3 reads CASSYGQIENEQFF. In DNA, the CDR3 is TGTGCCAGCAGTTACGGACAAATCGAAAATGAGCAGTTCTTC. J is TRBJ2-1 and V is TRBV6-6, with a tentative D call TRBD1 (5 bases). The CDR3 runs 14 residues. Germline lookup yields CDR1 MNHNY and CDR2 SVGAGI (reference sequence). The ends were cut back, 2 bases at V and 7 bases at J, with 12 bases in the middle.

The chain uses TRBV11-2 and TRBJ1-4; TRBD1 matches at 8 bases. CDR1 is SGHAT and CDR2 is FQNNGV in the germline V gene. The J segment lost 8 bases and the V segment lost 6 bases, leaving 14 bases of the junction unmatched. The CDR3 contains 16 residues. CDR3: CASRSSGDRSREKLFF. The DNA of the CDR3 is TGTGCCAGCAGATCATCGGGGGACAGGAGTAGAGAAAAACTGTTTTTT.

This chain joins TRBV6-4 and TRBJ1-2, with 10 nucleotides matching TRBD1. Germline CDR1 MRHNA, CDR2 SNTAGT. V trimming: 4 bases; J trimming: 5 bases; junction bases outside the gene matches: 1. The CDR3 consists of 13 residues. The CDR3 protein is CASSADRGYGYTF. In DNA, the CDR3 is TGTGCCAGCAGTGCGGACAGGGGGTATGGCTACACCTTC.